One T cell receptor (beta chain) is described in this entry. Which antigen it targets is not known. It has no much larger one-base neighbor in the sample; base qualities were not kept. Collaborating institutions collected whole blood in K2EDTA tubes following their own protocols. Collaborator samples were shipped for TCRbeta analysis as frozen whole blood, isolated PBMCs, or DNA extracted from either sample type. This sample is part of a study of blood T cell repertoires in COVID-19 (dated by TCRdb to about 2020). As for the study more broadly: Collaborator samples came from the United States, Italy and Spain and covered acute and convalescent phases of COVID-19. The prospective study material was composed of cDNA or gDNA derived from T cells, B-cell-depleted T cells, or PBMCs. The dataset comprised deeply sampled blood TCRbeta repertoires from subjects exposed to, actively infected with, or recovered from COVID-19. The repertoires were released in a freely available public database intended as a resource for research on the immune response to SARS-CoV-2. Samples came from the ongoing ImmuneRACE study (first 160 participants) plus 1,254 subjects from 6 global collaborators. The sample metadata nearly always contained a de-identified subject ID, COVID-19 status, age in years and sex. Where available, HLA class I and class II types were obtained from metadata supplied by the sample provider rather than from assay-based typing.

Here is what the overall study found, with its caveats: Clinical and demographic metadata were provided uncurated, with the amount varying by source and participant.

TCRbeta CDR3 regions were amplified from genomic DNA using the immunoSEQ Assay, a bias-controlled multiplex PCR. Under the source paper's analysis protocol: The number of nucleated cells in each sample was estimated from the amplification of reference gene primers within the assay. Sequence reads were collapsed and filtered to measure the absolute abundance of every unique TCRbeta CDR3 rearrangement. For each sample, productive Simpson clonality was calculated by taking the square root of Simpson's diversity index across productive rearrangements. TCRdb carries this immuneACCESS record with in-frame sequences only. Its versions omit some clonotypes, under half of them owing to an unresolved V gene in the studies checked, with the rest unexplained. Clone size and V and J calls were adopted from that table, with D and trimming inferred from the DNA. The sample yields tens of thousands of clones; about 90% were counted once. 3% of the sample is taken by the ten largest.

The CDR3 contains 15 residues, cysteine and phenylalanine counted. The retained sequence is limited to the CDR3, 45 bases, with the frame set at the first base. From a lookup of the germline V gene (reference sequence), CDR1 and CDR2 are PRHDT and FYEKMQ. V has 5 bases trimmed and J has 0 bases trimmed; junction bases matching no gene number 6. This receptor chain uses TRBV13 and TRBJ1-2, and 7 junctional nucleotides match TRBD1. The receptor was derived from a woman in her forties or fifties with active or convalescent COVID-19. The sequencing sample was made of peripheral blood. The CDR3 corresponds to CASSPRTGPNYGYTF. At the DNA level, the sequence is TGTGCCAGCAGCCCGCGGACAGGCCCTAACTATGGCTACACCTTC.